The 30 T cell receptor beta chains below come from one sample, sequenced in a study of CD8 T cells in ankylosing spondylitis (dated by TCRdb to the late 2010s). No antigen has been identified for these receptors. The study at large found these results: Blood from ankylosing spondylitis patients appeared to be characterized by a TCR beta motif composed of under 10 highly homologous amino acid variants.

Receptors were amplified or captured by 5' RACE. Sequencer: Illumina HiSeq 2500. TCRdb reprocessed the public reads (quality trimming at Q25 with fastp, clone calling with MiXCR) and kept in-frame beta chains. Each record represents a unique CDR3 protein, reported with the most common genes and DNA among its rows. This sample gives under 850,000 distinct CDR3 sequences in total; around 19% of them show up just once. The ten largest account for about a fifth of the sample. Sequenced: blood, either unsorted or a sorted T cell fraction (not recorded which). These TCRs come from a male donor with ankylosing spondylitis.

DNA for the CDR3: TGTGCCAGCAGCGTACTAACAGCAAACTATGGCTACACCTTC. Translation: CASSVLTANYGYTF. The V gene is TRBV6-1, the J gene TRBJ1-2, with no clear D. The V end was cut by 6 bases, the J end by 2 bases, with 13 bases between. The length of the CDR3 is 14 residues. Germline-derived CDR1 and CDR2 are MNHNS and SASEGT.

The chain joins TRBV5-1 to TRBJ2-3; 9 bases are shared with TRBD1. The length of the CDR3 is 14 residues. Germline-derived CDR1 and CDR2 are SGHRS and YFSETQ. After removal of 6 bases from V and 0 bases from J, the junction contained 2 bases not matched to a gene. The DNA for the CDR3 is TGCGCCAGCAACAGGGGGCGAAGCACAGATACGCAGTATTTT. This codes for CASNRGRSTDTQYF. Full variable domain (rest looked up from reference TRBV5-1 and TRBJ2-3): KAGVTQTPRYLIKTRGQQVTLSCSPISGHRSVSWYQQTPGQGLQFLFEYFSETQRNKGNFPGRFSGRQFSNSRSEMNVSTLELGDSALYLCASNRGRSTDTQYFGPGTRLTVL.

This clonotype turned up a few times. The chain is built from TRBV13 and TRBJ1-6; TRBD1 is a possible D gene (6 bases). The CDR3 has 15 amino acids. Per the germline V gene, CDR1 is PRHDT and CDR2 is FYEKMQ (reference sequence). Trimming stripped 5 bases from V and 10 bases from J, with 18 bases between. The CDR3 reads CASSKTGRGGSPLHF. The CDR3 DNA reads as TGTGCCAGCAGCAAAACGGGCAGGGGAGGGTCACCCCTCCACTTT.

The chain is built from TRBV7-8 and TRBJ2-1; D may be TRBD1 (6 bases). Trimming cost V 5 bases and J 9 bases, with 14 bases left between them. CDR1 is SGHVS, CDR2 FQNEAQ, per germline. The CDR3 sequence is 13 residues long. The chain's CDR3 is CASSRVGAPEQFF. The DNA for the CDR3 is TGTGCCAGCAGCCGTGTGGGGGCCCCTGAGCAGTTCTTC.

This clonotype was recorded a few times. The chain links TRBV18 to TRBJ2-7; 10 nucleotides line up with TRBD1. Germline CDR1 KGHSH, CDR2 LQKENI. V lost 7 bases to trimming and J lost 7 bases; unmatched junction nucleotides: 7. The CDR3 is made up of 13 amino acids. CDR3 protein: CASYRDRGEEQYF. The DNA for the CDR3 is TGTGCCAGCTACCGGGACAGGGGAGAGGAGCAGTACTTC.

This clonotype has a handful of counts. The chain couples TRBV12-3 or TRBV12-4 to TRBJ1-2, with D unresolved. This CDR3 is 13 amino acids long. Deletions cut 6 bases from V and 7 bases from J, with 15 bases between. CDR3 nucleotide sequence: TGTGCCAGCAGCCGGGAGGTTGCGCTTGGCTACACCTTC. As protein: CASSREVALGYTF.

The CDR3 DNA reads as TGTGCCAGCAGCCAAGGGGGGAGCGTCTCCCAAGAGACCCAGTACTTC. It is translated as CASSQGGSVSQETQYF. The V call is TRBV7-9, the J call TRBJ2-5; D is possibly TRBD1 or TRBD2 (6 bases each). This CDR3 region has 16 residues. Germline V gene data show CDR1 as SEHNR and CDR2 as FQNEAQ (reference sequence). With 5 bases removed from V and 1 base from J, the gap between germline ends came to 17 bases. Full variable domain (rest looked up from reference TRBV7-9 and TRBJ2-5): DTGVSQNPRHKITKRGQNVTFRCDPISEHNRLYWYRQTLGQGPEFLTYFQNEAQLEKSRLLSDRFSAERPKGSFSTLEIQRTEQGDSAMYLCASSQGGSVSQETQYFGPGTRLLVL.

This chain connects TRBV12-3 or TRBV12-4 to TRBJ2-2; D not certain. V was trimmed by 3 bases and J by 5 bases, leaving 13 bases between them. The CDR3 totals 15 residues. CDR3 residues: CASSFGGPGTGELFF. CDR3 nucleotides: TGTGCCAGCAGTTTTGGCGGCCCCGGGACCGGGGAGCTGTTTTTT.

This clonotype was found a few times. The DNA of the CDR3 is TGCAGTGCTAGGTTAGCACAAGAGACCCAGTACTTC. Its protein product is CSARLAQETQYF. This rearrangement joins TRBV20-1 to TRBJ2-5; D is unresolved. The CDR3 covers 12 residues. The germline V gene encodes CDR1 DFQATT and CDR2 SNEGSKA (reference sequence). V was cut by 3 bases and J by 2 bases, with 7 bases left in between.

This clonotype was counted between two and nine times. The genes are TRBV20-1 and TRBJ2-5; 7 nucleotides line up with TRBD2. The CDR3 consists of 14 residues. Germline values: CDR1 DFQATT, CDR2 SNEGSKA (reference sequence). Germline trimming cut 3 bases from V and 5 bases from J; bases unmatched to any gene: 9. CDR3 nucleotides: TGCAGTGCTAGCTTTAGGGAGGGCCCGGAGACCCAGTACTTC. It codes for CSASFREGPETQYF.

The CDR3 coding sequence is TGCGCCAGCAGCTTCCTCTCTAGTAACAATGAGCAGTTCTTC. It is translated as CASSFLSSNNEQFF. V and J are TRBV5-1 and TRBJ2-1; D gene uncertain. V was shortened by 2 bases and J by 5 bases, with 11 bases between the two germline ends. The CDR3 has 14 amino acids. Germline lookup yields CDR1 SGHRS and CDR2 YFSETQ.

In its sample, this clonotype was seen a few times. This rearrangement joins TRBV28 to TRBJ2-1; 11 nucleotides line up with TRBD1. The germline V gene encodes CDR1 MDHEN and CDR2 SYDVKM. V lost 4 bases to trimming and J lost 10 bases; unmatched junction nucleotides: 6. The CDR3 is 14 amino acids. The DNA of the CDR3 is TGTGCCAGCAGTTCCGGGACAGGGGGGCGCGAGCAGTTCTTC. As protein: CASSSGTGGREQFF.

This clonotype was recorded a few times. The CDR3 DNA reads TGCAGTGCTAGAGAAGGGACATCGAACACTGAAGCTTTCTTT. It yields the protein CSAREGTSNTEAFF. V and J are TRBV20-1 and TRBJ1-1; maybe TRBD1 (6 bases). The CDR3 runs 14 residues. V lost 0 bases, J lost 1 base, and 9 bases lay in between. Germline V CDR1 and CDR2: DFQATT, SNEGSKA (reference sequence).

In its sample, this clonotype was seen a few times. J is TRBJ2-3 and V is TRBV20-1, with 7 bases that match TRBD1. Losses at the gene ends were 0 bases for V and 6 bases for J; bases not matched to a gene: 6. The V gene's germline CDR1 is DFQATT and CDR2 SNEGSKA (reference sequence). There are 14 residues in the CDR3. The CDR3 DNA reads TGCAGTGCTAGAGAAAGACAGGGTTGGGATACGCAGTATTTT. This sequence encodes CSARERQGWDTQYF.

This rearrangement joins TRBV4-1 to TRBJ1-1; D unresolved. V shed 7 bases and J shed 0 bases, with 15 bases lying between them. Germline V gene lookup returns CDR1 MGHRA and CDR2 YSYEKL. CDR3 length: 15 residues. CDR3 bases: TGCGCCAGCACGGAGCGAAATCACATGAACACTGAAGCTTTCTTT. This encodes CASTERNHMNTEAFF.

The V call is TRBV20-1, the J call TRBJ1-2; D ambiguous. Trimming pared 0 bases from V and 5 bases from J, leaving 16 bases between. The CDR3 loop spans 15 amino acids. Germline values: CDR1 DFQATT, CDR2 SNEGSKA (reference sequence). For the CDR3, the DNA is TGCAGTGCTAGAGAGGAGGAAGGTGTTGGGTATGGCTACACCTTC. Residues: CSAREEEGVGYGYTF.

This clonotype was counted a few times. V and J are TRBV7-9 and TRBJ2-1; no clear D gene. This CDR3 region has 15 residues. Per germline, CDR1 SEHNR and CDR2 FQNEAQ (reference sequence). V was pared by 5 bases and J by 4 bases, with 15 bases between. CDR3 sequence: CASSLPTGLYNEQFF. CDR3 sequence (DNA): TGTGCCAGCAGCCTCCCGACCGGGCTTTACAATGAGCAGTTCTTC.

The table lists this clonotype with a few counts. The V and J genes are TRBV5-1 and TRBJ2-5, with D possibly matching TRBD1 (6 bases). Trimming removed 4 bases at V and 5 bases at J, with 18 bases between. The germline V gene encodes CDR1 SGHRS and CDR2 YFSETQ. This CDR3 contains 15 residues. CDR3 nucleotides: TGCGCCAGCAGCACTCTTGGGACACCGGGTGAGACCCAGTACTTC. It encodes CASSTLGTPGETQYF.

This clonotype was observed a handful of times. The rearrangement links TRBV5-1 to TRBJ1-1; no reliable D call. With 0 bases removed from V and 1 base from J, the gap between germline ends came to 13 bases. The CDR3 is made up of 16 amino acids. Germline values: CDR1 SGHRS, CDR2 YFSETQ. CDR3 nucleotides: TGCGCCAGCAGCTTGGAAGGTTTCACGAGGAACACTGAAGCTTTCTTT. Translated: CASSLEGFTRNTEAFF.

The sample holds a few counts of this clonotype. In DNA, the CDR3 is TGTGCCAGCGCCTGGCGGGGACCTAGCACAGATACGCAGTATTTT. Its protein is CASAWRGPSTDTQYF. The chain carries TRBV27 and TRBJ2-3; TRBD2 is a possible D gene (6 bases). The CDR3 is 15 amino acids. Germline V gene sequence: CDR1 MNHEY, CDR2 SMNVEV (reference sequence). V lost 8 bases, J lost 0 bases, and 15 bases lay in between.

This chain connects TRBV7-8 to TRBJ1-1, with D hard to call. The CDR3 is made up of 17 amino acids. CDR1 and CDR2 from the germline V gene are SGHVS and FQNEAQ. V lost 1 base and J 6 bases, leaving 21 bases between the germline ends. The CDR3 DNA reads TGTGCCAGCAGCTTAGTGGGCCCTCCCTCGGGGATCCCTGAAGCTTTCTTT. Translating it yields CASSLVGPPSGIPEAFF.

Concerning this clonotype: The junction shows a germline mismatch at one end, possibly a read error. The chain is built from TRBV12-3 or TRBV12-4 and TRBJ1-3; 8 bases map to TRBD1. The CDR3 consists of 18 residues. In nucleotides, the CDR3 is TGTGCCTGCAGTGACGACCGGGACAGGACGAGCTCTGGAAACACCATATATTTT. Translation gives CACSDDRDRTSSGNTIYF.

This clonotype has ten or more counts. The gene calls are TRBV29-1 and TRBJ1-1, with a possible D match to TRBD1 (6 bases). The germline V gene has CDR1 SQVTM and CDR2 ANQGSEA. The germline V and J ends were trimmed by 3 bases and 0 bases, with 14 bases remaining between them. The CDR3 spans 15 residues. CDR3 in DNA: TGCAGCGTTGACGGAAGGGGGTTGGTGAACACTGAAGCTTTCTTT. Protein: CSVDGRGLVNTEAFF.

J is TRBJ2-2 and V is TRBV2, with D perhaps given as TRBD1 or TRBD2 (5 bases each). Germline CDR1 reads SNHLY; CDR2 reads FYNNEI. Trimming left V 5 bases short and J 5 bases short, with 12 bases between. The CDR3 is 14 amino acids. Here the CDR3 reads CASSTGTRTGELFF. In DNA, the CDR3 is TGTGCCAGCAGTACCGGGACGAGGACCGGGGAGCTGTTTTTT.

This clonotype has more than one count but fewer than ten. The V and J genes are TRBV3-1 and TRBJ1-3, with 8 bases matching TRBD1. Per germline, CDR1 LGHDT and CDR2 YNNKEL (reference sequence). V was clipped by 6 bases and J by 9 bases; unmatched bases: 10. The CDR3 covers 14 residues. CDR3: CASSPIQGQGTIYF. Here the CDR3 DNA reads TGTGCCAGCAGTCCTATACAAGGACAGGGCACCATATATTTT. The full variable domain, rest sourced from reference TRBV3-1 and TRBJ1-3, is DTAVSQTPKYLVTQMGNDKSIKCEQNLGHDTMYWYKQDSKKFLKIMFSYNNKELIINETVPNRFSPKSPDKAHLNLHINSLELGDSAVYFCASSPIQGQGTIYFGEGSWLTVV.

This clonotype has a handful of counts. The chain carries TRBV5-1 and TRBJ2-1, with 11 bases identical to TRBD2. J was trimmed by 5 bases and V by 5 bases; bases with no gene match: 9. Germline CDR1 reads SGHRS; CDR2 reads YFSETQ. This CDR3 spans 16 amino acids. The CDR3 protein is CASSSTSGVQNNEQFF. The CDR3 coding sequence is TGCGCCAGCAGTTCGACTAGCGGGGTACAAAACAATGAGCAGTTCTTC.

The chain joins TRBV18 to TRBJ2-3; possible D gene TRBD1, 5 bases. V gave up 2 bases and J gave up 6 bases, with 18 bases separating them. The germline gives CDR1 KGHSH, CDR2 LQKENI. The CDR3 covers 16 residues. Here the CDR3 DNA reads TGTGCCAGCTCACCAGGCACGGGCCAAGCAGGGGATACGCAGTATTTT. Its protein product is CASSPGTGQAGDTQYF.

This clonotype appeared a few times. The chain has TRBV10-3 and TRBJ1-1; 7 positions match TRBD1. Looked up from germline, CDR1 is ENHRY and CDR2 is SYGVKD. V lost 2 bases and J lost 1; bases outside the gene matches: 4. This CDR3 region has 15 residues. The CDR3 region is CAISETDRANTEAFF. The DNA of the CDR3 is TGTGCCATCAGTGAGACAGACAGGGCGAACACTGAAGCTTTCTTT.

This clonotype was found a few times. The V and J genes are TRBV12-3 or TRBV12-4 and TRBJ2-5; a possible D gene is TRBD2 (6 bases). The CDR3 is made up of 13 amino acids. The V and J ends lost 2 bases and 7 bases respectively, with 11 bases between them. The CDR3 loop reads CASSLLRDGTQYF. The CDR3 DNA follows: TGTGCCAGCAGTTTATTGCGGGACGGGACCCAGTACTTC.

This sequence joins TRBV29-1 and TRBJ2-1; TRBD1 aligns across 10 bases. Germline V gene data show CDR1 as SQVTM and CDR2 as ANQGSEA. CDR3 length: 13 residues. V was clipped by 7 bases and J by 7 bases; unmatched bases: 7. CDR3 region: CSGRQGARNEQFF. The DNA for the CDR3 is TGCAGCGGTCGACAGGGGGCCCGGAATGAGCAGTTCTTC.